This T cell receptor (beta chain) was obtained from a study of cytomegalovirus exposure and HLA in healthy donors. Study summary: Across 300 to 400 genotyped donors, more than 75% landed in the Caucasian-associated ancestry cluster. Study outcomes and limitations: In an earlier analysis, in some 500 donors, most V segments appeared productive either ~87% or ~30% of the time. Links to common viral pathogens appeared, in a later analysis, for several of the most significant clusters. Equally common other TCR beta chains were less clonally expanded than HLA-associated ones, a later analysis found.

The CDR3 covers 13 residues. Trimming cost V 4 bases and J 3 bases; bases outside gene matches: 4. CDR1 is SQVTM and CDR2 is ANQGSEA in the germline V gene. Researchers ran the PCR with 60 Vbeta and 13 Jbeta primers. Here immunoSEQ multiplex PCR was the method, and the copy in TCRdb shows in-frame clones only, minus some. Altogether around 170,000 clones are present, around 73% being singletons, with the ten largest covering 2% to 2.5%. Of note for this clone: Its antigen is currently unknown.

The source of this sequence is a man aged 60 to 75 in good health and CMV-seronegative. The sequenced sample was PBMCs. This chain joins TRBV29-1 and TRBJ2-7; 9 nucleotides match TRBD1. CDR3 DNA: TGCAGCGTTGCTACAGGGGGCCACTACGAGCAGTACTTC. It yields the protein CSVATGGHYEQYF.